This T cell receptor beta chain was retrieved from a study of T cells in tuberculosis. The length of the CDR3 is 15 residues. CDR1 and CDR2 (germline): SGHAT, FQNNGV. On this clone: Mismatch with germline at one junction end may stem from a read error.

Data came from immunoSEQ multiplex PCR; TCRdb stores just in-frame clones and leaves some out. The table records 25,000 to 30,000 clones, about 92% of them present only once. Time point in this sample: new active TB diagnosis, blood taken before or within 7 days of starting treatment. The sample consisted of PBMCs, taken at tuberculosis diagnosis. The TCR originated in an adult with tuberculosis. This chain joins TRBV11-2 and TRBJ2-7; 9 bases line up with TRBD1. The CDR3 here is CTSSLNRGRPYEQYF. CDR3 DNA: TGTACCAGCAGCTTAAACAGGGGGCGTCCCTACGAGCAGTACTTC.